Shown below are 32 T cell receptor beta chains from a single sample sequenced in a study of TIL therapy for anti-PD-1-resistant metastatic lung cancer. Time point in this sample: pre-treatment sample, taken before nivolumab and TIL therapy. Sequencing used immunoSEQ v3. Data came from immunoSEQ multiplex PCR; TCRdb stores just in-frame clones and leaves some out. This sample has around 20,000 clones, with around 76% found just once. Source: blood, taken at baseline. The receptors originated from a person between 30 and 79 years old with non-small cell lung cancer.

The J gene is TRBJ1-4, the V gene TRBV7-2; TRBD1 matches at 8 bases. CDR1 SGHTA and CDR2 FQGNSA come from the germline V gene. The CDR3 runs to 15 residues. The V segment lost 5 bases and the J segment 8 bases; nucleotides outside the gene matches: 10. The CDR3 spells CASSVIGTGGEKLFF. CDR3 DNA: TGTGCCAGCAGCGTTATCGGGACAGGTGGGGAAAAACTGTTTTTT.

The chain combines TRBV6-1 with TRBJ1-1; D not resolved. Per the germline V gene, CDR1 is MNHNS and CDR2 is SASEGT. This CDR3 has 13 residues. V dropped 7 bases and J dropped 5 bases, with 14 bases sitting between them. The CDR3 protein is CASTLTQQTEAFF. CDR3 bases: TGTGCCAGCACCCTGACGCAACAGACTGAAGCTTTCTTT.

CDR3 coding DNA: TGTGCCAGCAGCGTGGGACAGGGGAATACGCAGTATTTT. The encoded protein is CASSVGQGNTQYF. The rearrangement joins TRBV9 to TRBJ2-3; TRBD1 matches 10 bases. CDR1 SGDLS and CDR2 YYNGEE come from the germline V gene. The trim removed 2 bases at V and 7 bases at J, leaving 1 base unmatched. There are 13 residues in the CDR3.

The rearrangement joins TRBV7-9 to TRBJ2-7; perhaps TRBD2 as D (6 bases). Germline values: CDR1 SEHNR, CDR2 FQNEAQ (reference sequence). The germline V and J ends were trimmed by 5 bases and 3 bases, with 23 bases remaining between them. The CDR3 covers 17 residues. DNA for the CDR3: TGTGCCAGCAGCAGGAGCATTGGGACTTTACGAGGCTACGAGCAGTACTTC. It translates to CASSRSIGTLRGYEQYF.

The chain couples TRBV6-6 to TRBJ1-5, with TRBD1 matching 8 bases. Germline V gene lookup returns CDR1 MNHNY and CDR2 SVGAGI (reference sequence). V was clipped by 6 bases and J by 3 bases; unmatched bases: 4. The CDR3 runs 14 residues. This chain's CDR3 is CASRGQGPNQPQHF. CDR3 nucleotides: TGTGCCAGCAGAGGACAGGGCCCCAATCAGCCCCAGCATTTT.

The chain links TRBV11-3 to TRBJ2-1; TRBD2 agrees at 8 bases. The germline V gene has CDR1 SGHNT and CDR2 YENEEA. CDR3 length: 13 residues. Germline trimming cut 5 bases from V and 9 bases from J; bases unmatched to any gene: 6. CDR3 bases: TGTGCCAGCAGCCGAATAGCGGGGTCTGAGCAGTTCTTC. Residues: CASSRIAGSEQFF.

The chain uses TRBV30 and TRBJ1-6, with a possible D match to TRBD1 (5 bases). This CDR3 is built from 15 residues. The V end lost 0 bases, the J end lost 7 bases, and 13 bases lay between the germline ends. Germline CDR1 is GTSNPN and CDR2 is SVGIG (reference sequence). DNA of the CDR3: TGTGCCTGGAGTGTCCGGGAAGGGGCGAATTCACCCCTCCACTTT. This gives the protein CAWSVREGANSPLHF. Complete variable domain (other parts from reference TRBV30 and TRBJ1-6): SQTIHQWPATLVQPVGSPLSLECTVEGTSNPNLYWYRQAAGRGLQLLFYSVGIGQISSEVPQNLSASRPQDRQFILSSKKLLLSDSGFYLCAWSVREGANSPLHFGNGTRLTVT.

The V and J genes are TRBV15 and TRBJ1-3; TRBD1 agrees at 7 bases. Germline CDR1 and CDR2: LNHNV and YYDKDF (reference sequence). V shed 4 bases and J 3 bases; nucleotides not matched to a gene: 6. The CDR3 extends over 15 amino acids. The CDR3: CATSITGALGNTIYF. The CDR3 DNA sequence: TGTGCCACCAGCATTACAGGGGCCCTTGGAAACACCATATATTTT.

This clone was observed a handful of times. This chain links TRBV6-5 with TRBJ2-7; D unclear. The CDR3 totals 14 residues. Germline V gene sequence: CDR1 MNHEY, CDR2 SVGAGI. V dropped 4 bases and J dropped 5 bases, with 15 bases sitting between them. In nucleotides, the CDR3 is TGTGCCAGCAGTTTCCTAACTGGTAATGACGAGCAGTACTTC. Translating it yields CASSFLTGNDEQYF.

This rearrangement joins TRBV6-6 to TRBJ2-3, with 8 bases identical to TRBD2. J gave up 2 bases and V 6 bases, and 10 bases lay outside the gene matches. From germline, CDR1 is MNHNY and CDR2 SVGAGI (reference sequence). This CDR3 has 16 residues. The CDR3 coding sequence is TGTGCCAGCAGCCCGGGGGGGACTAGAAACACAGATACGCAGTATTTT. Its translation is CASSPGGTRNTDTQYF.

The chain joins TRBV9 to TRBJ2-1; D uncertain. Germline CDR1 SGDLS, CDR2 YYNGEE. The CDR3 loop spans 16 amino acids. V was trimmed by 5 bases and J by 9 bases, leaving 24 bases between them. In DNA form, the CDR3 reads TGTGCCAGCAGTGAATCCTCGGACCCGGCTTCGGCTGAGCAGTTCTTC. It yields the protein CASSESSDPASAEQFF.

The chain joins TRBV5-1 to TRBJ2-1; 10 bases are shared with TRBD2. CDR1 is SGHRS, CDR2 YFSETQ, per germline. Trimming cost V 9 bases and J 0 bases; bases outside gene matches: 6. The CDR3 extends over 15 amino acids. The CDR3 region is CATQREGTSYNEQFF. CDR3 bases: TGCGCCACCCAGCGGGAGGGGACCTCCTACAATGAGCAGTTCTTC.

Remarks on this clone: One end of the junction is discordant with germline, which a read error may explain. Other DNA sequences in the same sample also yield this CDR3. The rearrangement links TRBV10-3 to TRBJ2-7, with D unclear. The CDR3 is made up of 13 amino acids. From germline, CDR1 is ENHRY and CDR2 SYGVKD. The CDR3 loop reads CAISTVRNYEQYF. The CDR3 DNA is TGTGCCATCAGTACGGTACGCAACTACGAGCAATACTTC.

This chain connects TRBV20-1 to TRBJ2-1; D gene unclear. Trimming took 3 bases from V and 7 from J, leaving 7 bases between them. CDR1 and CDR2 from the germline V gene are DFQATT and SNEGSKA (reference sequence). This CDR3 comprises 11 residues. In DNA, the CDR3 is TGCAGTGCTAGGTCCGTGAATGAGCAGTTCTTC. Translated, it gives CSARSVNEQFF.

The rearrangement joins TRBV10-2 to TRBJ2-1; D ambiguous. Germline loops: CDR1 WSHSY, CDR2 SAAADI. With 3 bases removed from V and 0 bases from J, the gap between germline ends came to 9 bases. The CDR3 loop spans 15 amino acids. The CDR3 sequence is CASSDPSISYNEQFF. The CDR3 coding sequence is TGCGCCAGCAGTGACCCATCAATCTCCTACAATGAGCAGTTCTTC.

This clone was observed once. V and J are TRBV5-6 and TRBJ2-1; 15 positions match TRBD2. This CDR3 contains 17 residues. J lost 4 bases, V lost 2 bases, and 4 bases had no gene match. Germline CDR1 is SGHDT and CDR2 is YYEEEE. The CDR3 nucleotides read TGTGCCAGCAGCTTTGGACTAGCGGGAGGGGTGTACAATGAGCAGTTCTTC. This translates into CASSFGLAGGVYNEQFF.

The chain employs TRBV14 and TRBJ2-1; 10 positions agree with TRBD2. The CDR3 covers 16 residues. J lost 0 bases, V lost 5 bases, and 4 bases had no gene match. The germline CDR1 and CDR2 sequences are SGHDN and FVKESK. For the CDR3, the DNA is TGTGCCAGCAGCGCTAGCGGGGGTGCCTCCTACAATGAGCAGTTCTTC. The encoded protein is CASSASGGASYNEQFF.

The chain is built from TRBV5-1 and TRBJ2-5, with 7 bases fitting TRBD1. V shed 0 bases, J shed 7 bases, and the junction held 12 bases outside the gene matches. Germline lookup yields CDR1 SGHRS and CDR2 YFSETQ. The CDR3 loop spans 16 amino acids. The CDR3 is CASSLGGTEGVLTQYF. As DNA, the CDR3 is TGCGCCAGCAGCTTGGGGGGGACAGAGGGTGTGTTGACCCAGTACTTC.

J is TRBJ2-5 and V is TRBV4-2; D gene ambiguous. This CDR3 spans 11 amino acids. Trimming cost V 1 base and J 7 bases, with 4 bases left between them. Germline CDR1 is LGHNA and CDR2 is YNFKEQ. The CDR3 sequence is CASSQVGTQYF. In DNA form, the CDR3 reads TGTGCCAGCAGCCAAGTGGGGACCCAGTACTTC.

This clone was recorded once. This chain uses TRBV30 with TRBJ2-3; 9 bases agree with TRBD1. Germline V gene sequence: CDR1 GTSNPN, CDR2 SVGIG (reference sequence). The J segment lost 3 bases and the V segment lost 5 bases, leaving 9 bases of the junction unmatched. The CDR3 spans 15 residues. The CDR3 region has the DNA TGTGCCTGGTCACCCGGGACAGGGTGGACAGATACGCAGTATTTT. It specifies CAWSPGTGWTDTQYF.

The V call is TRBV28, the J call TRBJ2-1; D is unresolved. This CDR3 region has 14 residues. Germline CDR1 is MDHEN and CDR2 is SYDVKM. The germline V and J ends were trimmed by 3 bases and 5 bases, with 11 bases remaining between them. The CDR3 region is CASSFIQNNNEQFF. The DNA for the CDR3 is TGTGCCAGCAGTTTCATACAGAATAACAATGAGCAGTTCTTC.

This chain connects TRBV6-6 to TRBJ1-3; D not resolved. CDR3 size: 15 residues. Germline V lookup: CDR1 MNHNY, CDR2 SVGAGI (reference sequence). The V gene lost 5 bases and the J gene lost 1 base, with 12 bases spanning the gap. DNA for the CDR3: TGTGCCAGCAGTACAAAGGGAGTTTCTGGAAACACCATATATTTT. Translated: CASSTKGVSGNTIYF.

V gene TRBV6-1 combines with J gene TRBJ2-7; D ambiguous. The CDR3 is made up of 12 amino acids. V lost 4 bases, J lost 9 bases, and 13 bases lay in between. Germline CDR1 reads MNHNS; CDR2 reads SASEGT. As DNA, the CDR3 is TGTGCCAGCAGTGTTCAGACCGGCGGGCAGTACTTC. This sequence encodes CASSVQTGGQYF.

This clone showed up just once. The genes are TRBV7-8 and TRBJ1-1; D possibly corresponds to TRBD1 (5 bases). Looked up from germline, CDR1 is SGHVS and CDR2 is FQNEAQ. The CDR3 sequence is 14 residues long. Trimming shortened V by 2 bases and J by 4 bases, and 11 bases separated the two germline ends. CDR3 sequence: CASSLSGIATEAFF. As DNA, the CDR3 is TGTGCCAGCAGCTTATCAGGGATTGCCACTGAAGCTTTCTTT. Combining the CDR3 with reference TRBV7-8 and TRBJ1-1 gives the whole variable domain GAGVSQSPRYKVAKRGQDVALRCDPISGHVSLFWYQQALGQGPEFLTYFQNEAQLDKSGLPSDRFFAERPEGSVSTLKIQRTQQEDSAVYLCASSLSGIATEAFFGQGTRLTVV.

This chain uses TRBV19 with TRBJ2-1; D is unclear. The CDR3 consists of 17 residues. In germline, CDR1 is LNHDA, CDR2 SQIVND (reference sequence). Trimming shortened V by 3 bases and J by 1 base, and 16 bases separated the two germline ends. Here the CDR3 DNA reads TGTGCCAGTAGTATGGCGACCCCGGGCGGATCCTACAATGAGCAGTTCTTC. Encoded protein: CASSMATPGGSYNEQFF.

This clone was counted between two and nine times. The chain links TRBV25-1 to TRBJ1-1, with D unresolved. CDR3 size: 14 residues. V lost 6 bases to trimming and J lost 1 base, with 12 bases between them. From germline, CDR1 is MGHDK and CDR2 SYGVNS. The CDR3 DNA sequence: TGTGCCAGCAGACAACCCCCAGAGAACACTGAAGCTTTCTTT. Translated: CASRQPPENTEAFF.

The gene calls are TRBV10-3 and TRBJ2-7, with D possibly being TRBD1 (6 bases). V was shortened by 2 bases and J by 3 bases, with 11 bases between the two germline ends. The CDR3 is made up of 14 amino acids. The germline CDR1 and CDR2 sequences are ENHRY and SYGVKD. CDR3 region: CAISEVVRGYEQYF. The CDR3, as DNA: TGTGCCATCAGTGAGGTCGTCAGGGGCTACGAGCAGTACTTC.

The chain recombines TRBV28 with TRBJ1-1; 7 bases map to TRBD1. This CDR3 has 13 amino acids. V dropped 6 bases and J dropped 5; count of bases not matched to a gene: 6. Germline V gene sequence: CDR1 MDHEN, CDR2 SYDVKM. CDR3 nucleotides: TGTGCCAGCAGCTTGACAGGGCATACTGAAGCTTTCTTT. It translates to CASSLTGHTEAFF.

This sequence joins TRBV7-9 and TRBJ2-3, with TRBD2 matching 8 bases. Germline CDR1 SEHNR, CDR2 FQNEAQ (reference sequence). There are 14 residues in the CDR3. The trim removed 6 bases at V and 5 bases at J, leaving 7 bases unmatched. Here the CDR3 reads CASRRRLAGDTQYF. CDR3 nucleotides: TGTGCCAGCAGACGTCGCCTAGCGGGAGATACGCAGTATTTT.

V is TRBV13 and J is TRBJ1-6; 9 bases match TRBD1. From germline, CDR1 is PRHDT and CDR2 FYEKMQ (reference sequence). This CDR3 is built from 14 residues. The V and J ends lost 6 bases and 7 bases, in that order; junction bases with no gene match: 4. CDR3 DNA sequence: TGTGCCAGCAGTTCTGGACAGGGGAATTCACCCCTCCACTTT. This translates into CASSSGQGNSPLHF.

The rearrangement uses TRBV5-4 and TRBJ1-3; 9 nucleotides match TRBD1. The CDR3 has 13 amino acids. CDR1 is SGHNT and CDR2 is YYREEE in the germline V gene (reference sequence). The ends lost 3 bases at V and 8 bases at J; junction bases unmatched: 3. CDR3 region: CASSSQGADTIYF. CDR3 nucleotides: TGTGCCAGCAGCTCACAGGGGGCTGACACCATATATTTT.

The chain carries TRBV5-1 and TRBJ1-1; no definite D call. The germline CDR1 and CDR2 sequences are SGHRS and YFSETQ. Trimming took 3 bases from V and 4 from J, leaving 13 bases between them. This CDR3 contains 14 residues. CDR3 protein: CASSSSSRGTEAFF. The CDR3 nucleotides are TGCGCCAGCAGCTCCTCCTCCCGTGGCACTGAAGCTTTCTTT.